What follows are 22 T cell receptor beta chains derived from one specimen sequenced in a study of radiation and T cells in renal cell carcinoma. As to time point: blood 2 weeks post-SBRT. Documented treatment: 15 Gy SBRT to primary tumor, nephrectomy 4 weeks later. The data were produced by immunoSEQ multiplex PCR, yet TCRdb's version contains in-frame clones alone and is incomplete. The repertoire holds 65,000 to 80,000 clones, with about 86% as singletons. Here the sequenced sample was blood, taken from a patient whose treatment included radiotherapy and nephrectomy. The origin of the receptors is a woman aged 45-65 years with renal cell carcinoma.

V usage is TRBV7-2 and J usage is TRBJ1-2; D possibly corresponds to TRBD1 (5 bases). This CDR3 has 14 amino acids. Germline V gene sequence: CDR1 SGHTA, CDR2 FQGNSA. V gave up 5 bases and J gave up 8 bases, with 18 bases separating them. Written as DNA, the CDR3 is TGTGCCAGCAGCGCCAGAACAGGCACTAGAGGCTACACCTTC. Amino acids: CASSARTGTRGYTF.

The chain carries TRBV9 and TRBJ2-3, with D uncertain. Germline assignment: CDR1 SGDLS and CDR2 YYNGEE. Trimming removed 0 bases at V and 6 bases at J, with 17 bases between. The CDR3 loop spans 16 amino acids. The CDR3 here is CASSVEAALVWDTQYF. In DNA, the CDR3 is TGTGCCAGCAGCGTAGAAGCAGCCCTCGTATGGGATACGCAGTATTTT.

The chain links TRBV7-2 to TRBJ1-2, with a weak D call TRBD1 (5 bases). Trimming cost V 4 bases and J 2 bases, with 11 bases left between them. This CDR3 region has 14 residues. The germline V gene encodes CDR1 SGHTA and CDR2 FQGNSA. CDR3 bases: TGTGCCAGCAGCTCGACAGCTTTGAACTATGGCTACACCTTC. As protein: CASSSTALNYGYTF.

For the CDR3, the DNA is TGCGCCAGCAGCCTGACCAGGGGTCCAGATACGCAGTATTTT. Amino acids: CASSLTRGPDTQYF. This sequence joins TRBV4-3 and TRBJ2-3; D possibly corresponds to TRBD1 (6 bases). CDR3 length equals 14 residues. CDR1 and CDR2 (germline): LGHNA, YSLEER. V was trimmed by 4 bases and J by 4 bases, leaving 12 bases between them.

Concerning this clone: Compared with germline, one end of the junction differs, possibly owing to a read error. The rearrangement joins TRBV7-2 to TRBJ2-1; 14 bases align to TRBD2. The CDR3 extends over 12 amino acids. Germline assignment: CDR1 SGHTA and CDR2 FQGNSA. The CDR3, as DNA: TGTGCCAGCAGCTCGCCGGGACTAGCGGGAGTCTTC. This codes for CASSSPGLAGVF.

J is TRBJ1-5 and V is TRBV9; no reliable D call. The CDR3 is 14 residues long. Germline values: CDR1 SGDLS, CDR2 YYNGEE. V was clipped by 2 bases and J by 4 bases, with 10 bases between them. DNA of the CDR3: TGTGCCAGCAGCGTGGGCCAGGCGAATCAGCCCCAGCATTTT. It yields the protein CASSVGQANQPQHF.

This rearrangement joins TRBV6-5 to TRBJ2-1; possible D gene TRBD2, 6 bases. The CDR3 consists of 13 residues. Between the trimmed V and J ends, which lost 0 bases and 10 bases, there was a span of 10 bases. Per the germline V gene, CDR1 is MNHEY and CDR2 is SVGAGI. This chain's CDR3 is CASSYSRGGEQFF. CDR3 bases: TGTGCCAGCAGTTACTCGCGGGGCGGGGAGCAGTTCTTC.

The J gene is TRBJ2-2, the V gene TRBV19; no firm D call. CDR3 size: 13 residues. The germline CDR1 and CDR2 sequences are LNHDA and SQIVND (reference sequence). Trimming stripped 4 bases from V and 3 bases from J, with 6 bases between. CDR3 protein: CASSRRDTGELFF. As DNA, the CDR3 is TGTGCCAGTAGTAGACGGGACACCGGGGAGCTGTTTTTT.

CDR3 nucleotide sequence: TGTGCCAGCAGCTCACTGGCGGGAGTGGATGAGCAGTTCTTC. It specifies CASSSLAGVDEQFF. The chain links TRBV9 to TRBJ2-1; 7 bases fit TRBD2. V gave up 4 bases and J gave up 8 bases; unmatched junction bases: 9. Germline V gives CDR1 SGDLS, CDR2 YYNGEE. CDR3 length: 14 residues.

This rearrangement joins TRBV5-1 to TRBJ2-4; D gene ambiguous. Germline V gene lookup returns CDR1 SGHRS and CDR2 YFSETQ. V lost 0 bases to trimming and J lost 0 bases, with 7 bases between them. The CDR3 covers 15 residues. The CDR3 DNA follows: TGCGCCAGCAGCTTGGTATCAGTAGCCAAAAACATTCAGTACTTC. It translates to CASSLVSVAKNIQYF.

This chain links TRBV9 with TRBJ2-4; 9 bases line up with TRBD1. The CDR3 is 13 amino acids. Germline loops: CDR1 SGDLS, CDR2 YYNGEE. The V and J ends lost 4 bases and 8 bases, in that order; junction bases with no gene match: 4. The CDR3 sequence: CASSPDRGDIQYF. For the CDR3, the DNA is TGTGCCAGCAGCCCGGACAGGGGAGACATTCAGTACTTC.

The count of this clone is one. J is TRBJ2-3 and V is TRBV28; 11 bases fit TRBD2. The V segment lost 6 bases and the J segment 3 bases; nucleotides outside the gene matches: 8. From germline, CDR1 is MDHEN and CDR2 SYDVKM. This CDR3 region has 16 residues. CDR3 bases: TGTGCCAGCAGCCTCCCCCTAGCGGGAGGAACAGATACGCAGTATTTT. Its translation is CASSLPLAGGTDTQYF.

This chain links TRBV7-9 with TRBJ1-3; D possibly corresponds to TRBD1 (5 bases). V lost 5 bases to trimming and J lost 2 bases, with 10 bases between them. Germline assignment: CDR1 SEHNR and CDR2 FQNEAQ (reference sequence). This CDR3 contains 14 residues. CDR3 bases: TGTGCCAGCAGCACCGGCAGGGCTGGAAACACCATATATTTT. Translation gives CASSTGRAGNTIYF.

CDR3 DNA: TGTGCCAGCAGCGAAGGGACTAGCGGGAGTTTGGAGACCCAGTACTTC. Its protein product is CASSEGTSGSLETQYF. The chain recombines TRBV9 with TRBJ2-5, with 14 positions matching TRBD2. The CDR3 contains 16 residues. The V gene's germline CDR1 is SGDLS and CDR2 YYNGEE. The J segment lost 5 bases and the V segment lost 3 bases, leaving 6 bases of the junction unmatched.

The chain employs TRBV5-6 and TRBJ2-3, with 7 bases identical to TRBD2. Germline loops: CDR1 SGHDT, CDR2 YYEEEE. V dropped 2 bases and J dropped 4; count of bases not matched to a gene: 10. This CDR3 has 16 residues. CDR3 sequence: CASSLVGRLAPDTQYF. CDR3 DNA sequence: TGTGCCAGCAGCTTAGTAGGGAGACTAGCCCCAGATACGCAGTATTTT.

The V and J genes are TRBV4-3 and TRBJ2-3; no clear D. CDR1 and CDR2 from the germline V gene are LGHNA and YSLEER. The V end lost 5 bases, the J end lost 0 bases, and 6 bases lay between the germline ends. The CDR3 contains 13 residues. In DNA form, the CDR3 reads TGCGCCAGCAGCTCAGCCAGCACAGATACGCAGTATTTT. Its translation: CASSSASTDTQYF.

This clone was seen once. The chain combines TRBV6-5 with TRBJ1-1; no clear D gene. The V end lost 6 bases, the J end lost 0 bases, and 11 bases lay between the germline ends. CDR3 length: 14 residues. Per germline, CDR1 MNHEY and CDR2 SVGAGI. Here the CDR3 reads CASSLQNMNTEAFF. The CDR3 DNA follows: TGTGCCAGCAGCCTACAGAACATGAACACTGAAGCTTTCTTT.

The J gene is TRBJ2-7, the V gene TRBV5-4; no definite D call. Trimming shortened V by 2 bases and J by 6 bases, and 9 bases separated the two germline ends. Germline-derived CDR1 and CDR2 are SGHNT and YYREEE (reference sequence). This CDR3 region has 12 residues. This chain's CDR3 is CASSFSVGEQYF. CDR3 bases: TGTGCCAGCAGCTTCTCGGTTGGCGAGCAGTACTTC.

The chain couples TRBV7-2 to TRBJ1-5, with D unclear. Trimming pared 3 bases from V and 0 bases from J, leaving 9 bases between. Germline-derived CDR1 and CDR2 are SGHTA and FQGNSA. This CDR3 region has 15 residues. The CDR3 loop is CASSFGSYSNQPQHF. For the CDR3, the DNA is TGTGCCAGCAGCTTTGGCAGTTATAGCAATCAGCCCCAGCATTTT. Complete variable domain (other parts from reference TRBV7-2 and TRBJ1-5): GAGVSQSPSNKVTEKGKDVELRCDPISGHTALYWYRQSLGQGLEFLIYFQGNSAPDKSGLPSDRFSAERTGGSVSTLTIQRTQQEDSAVYLCASSFGSYSNQPQHFGDGTRLSIL.

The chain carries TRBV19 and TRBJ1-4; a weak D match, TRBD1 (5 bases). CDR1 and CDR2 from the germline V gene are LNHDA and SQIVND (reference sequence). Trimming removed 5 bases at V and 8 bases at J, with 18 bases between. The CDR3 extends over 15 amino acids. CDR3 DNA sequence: TGTGCCAGTAGTTTAAGTAGGTGGGGACCGGAAAAACTGTTTTTT. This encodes CASSLSRWGPEKLFF.

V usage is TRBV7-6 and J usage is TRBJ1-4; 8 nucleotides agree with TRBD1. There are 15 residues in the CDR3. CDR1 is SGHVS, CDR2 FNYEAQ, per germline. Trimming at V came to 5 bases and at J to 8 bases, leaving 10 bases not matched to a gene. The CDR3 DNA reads TGTGCCAGCAGCCCGGAGTGGACAGGGAGAGAAAAACTGTTTTTT. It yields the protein CASSPEWTGREKLFF. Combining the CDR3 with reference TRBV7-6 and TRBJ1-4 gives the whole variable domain GAGVSQSPRYKVTKRGQDVALRCDPISGHVSLYWYRQALGQGPEFLTYFNYEAQQDKSGLPNDRFSAERPEGSISTLTIQRTEQRDSAMYRCASSPEWTGREKLFFGSGTQLSVL.

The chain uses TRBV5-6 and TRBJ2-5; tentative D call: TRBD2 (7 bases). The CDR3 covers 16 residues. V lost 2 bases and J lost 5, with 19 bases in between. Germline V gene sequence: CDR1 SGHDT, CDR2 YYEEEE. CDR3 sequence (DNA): TGTGCCAGCAGCTTCGGCGGGGGACACCGCCGGGAGACCCAGTACTTC. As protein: CASSFGGGHRRETQYF.